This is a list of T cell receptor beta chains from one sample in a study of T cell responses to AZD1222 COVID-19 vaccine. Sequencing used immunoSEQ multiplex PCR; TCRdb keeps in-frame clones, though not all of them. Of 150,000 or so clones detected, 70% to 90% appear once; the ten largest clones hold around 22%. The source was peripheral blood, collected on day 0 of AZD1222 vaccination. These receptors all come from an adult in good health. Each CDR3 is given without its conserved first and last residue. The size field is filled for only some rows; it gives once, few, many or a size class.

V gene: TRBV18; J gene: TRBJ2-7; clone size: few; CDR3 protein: ASSPFPGETYEQY
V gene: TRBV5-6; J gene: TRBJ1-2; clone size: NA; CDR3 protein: ASSLDGQGFGYGYT
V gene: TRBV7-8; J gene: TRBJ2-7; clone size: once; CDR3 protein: ATKVGLAGGDLSYEQY
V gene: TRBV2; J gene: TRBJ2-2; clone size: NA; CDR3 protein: ASSERQITGELF
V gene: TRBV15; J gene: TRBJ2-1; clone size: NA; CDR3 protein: ATRSGGGLGNEQF
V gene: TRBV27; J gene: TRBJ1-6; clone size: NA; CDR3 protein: ASTVGYGNSPLH
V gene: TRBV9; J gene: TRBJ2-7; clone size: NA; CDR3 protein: ASSSNRDIKVGYEQY
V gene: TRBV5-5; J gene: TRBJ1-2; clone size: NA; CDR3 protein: ASSLALANYGYT
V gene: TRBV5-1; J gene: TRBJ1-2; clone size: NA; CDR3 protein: ASSGQVGNYGYT
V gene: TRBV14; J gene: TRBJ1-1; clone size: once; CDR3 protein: ASSQDVGTGIGAGEAF
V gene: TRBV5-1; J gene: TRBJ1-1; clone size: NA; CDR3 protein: ASSMTGMNTEAF
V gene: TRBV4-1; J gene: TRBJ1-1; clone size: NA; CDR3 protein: ASSQPTSRVNTEAF
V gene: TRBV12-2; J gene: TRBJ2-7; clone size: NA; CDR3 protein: ASRFPPGPIFLEQY
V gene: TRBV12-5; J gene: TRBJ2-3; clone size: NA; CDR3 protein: ASGLVGADTQY
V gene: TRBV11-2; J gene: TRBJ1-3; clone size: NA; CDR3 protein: ASSPPAGSGNTIY
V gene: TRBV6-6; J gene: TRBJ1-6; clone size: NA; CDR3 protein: ASSYEGYNSPLH
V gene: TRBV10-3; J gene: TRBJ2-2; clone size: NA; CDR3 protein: AISSNDAGELF
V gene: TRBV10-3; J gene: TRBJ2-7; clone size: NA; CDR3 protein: AITKAGTSGVIEQY
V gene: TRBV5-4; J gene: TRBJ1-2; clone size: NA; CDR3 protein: ASSRTQGALGGYT
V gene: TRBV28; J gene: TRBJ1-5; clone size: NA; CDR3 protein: ASSLHGSGGQPQH
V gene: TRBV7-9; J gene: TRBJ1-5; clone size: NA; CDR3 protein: ASSLSAGNQPQH
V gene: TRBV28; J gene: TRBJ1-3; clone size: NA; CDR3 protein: ASSLTGPRGTIY
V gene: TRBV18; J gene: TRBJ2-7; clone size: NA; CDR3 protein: ASSPGRTGGDEQY
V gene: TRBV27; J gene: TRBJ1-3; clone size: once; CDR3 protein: ASSWGLGNTIY
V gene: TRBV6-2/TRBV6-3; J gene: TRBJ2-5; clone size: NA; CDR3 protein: ASTPYGTSGEETQY
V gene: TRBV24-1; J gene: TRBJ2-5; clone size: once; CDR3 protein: ATSDSGLAGRQETQY
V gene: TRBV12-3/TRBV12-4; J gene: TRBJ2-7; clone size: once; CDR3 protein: ASSLYFYEQY
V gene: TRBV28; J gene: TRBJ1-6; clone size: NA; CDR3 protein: ASEGDLYSPLH
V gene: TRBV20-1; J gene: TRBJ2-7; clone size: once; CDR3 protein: SASRDRGYEQY
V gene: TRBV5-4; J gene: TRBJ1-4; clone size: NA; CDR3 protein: ASSLRGDEKLF
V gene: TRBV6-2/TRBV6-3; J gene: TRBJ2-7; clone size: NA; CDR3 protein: ASSYGQGPLYYEQY
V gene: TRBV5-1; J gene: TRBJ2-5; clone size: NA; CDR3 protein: ASSPGGSGETQY
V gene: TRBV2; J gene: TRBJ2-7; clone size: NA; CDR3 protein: ASLGGYEQY
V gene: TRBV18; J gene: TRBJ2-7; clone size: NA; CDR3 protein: ASSPGTAEQY
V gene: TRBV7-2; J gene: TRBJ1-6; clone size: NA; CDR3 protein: ASSLTRPIYNSPLH